The 25 T cell receptor beta chains presented below share a single source sample, sequenced in a study of T cell responses to AZD1222 COVID-19 vaccine. The repertoire was sequenced with immunoSEQ multiplex PCR; TCRdb's copy has only in-frame clones and lacks some. This sample has about 200,000 clones; around 92% occur once, and the top ten carry about 1.2%. Sample: peripheral blood, taken on day 0 of AZD1222 vaccination. These receptors came from an adult in good health.

The J gene is TRBJ2-7, the V gene TRBV6-5; TRBD1 is a possible D gene (5 bases). This CDR3 contains 13 residues. Trimming cost V 6 bases and J 2 bases, with 11 bases left between them. CDR1 is MNHEY, CDR2 SVGAGI, per germline. The CDR3 sequence: CASRYQGTYEQYF. The CDR3 DNA sequence: TGTGCCAGCAGATATCAGGGTACCTACGAGCAGTACTTC.

This clone was detected only once. The J gene is TRBJ2-7, the V gene TRBV28; D perhaps matches TRBD1 (6 bases). The CDR3 length is 12 residues. Germline V CDR1 and CDR2: MDHEN, SYDVKM. Trimming took off 5 bases at V and 4 bases at J, with 9 bases between the two ends. The CDR3 DNA reads as TGTGCCAGCAGTCCAGACAGGTACGAGCAGTACTTC. Its protein product is CASSPDRYEQYF.

The chain joins TRBV5-1 to TRBJ1-6; 9 bases are a match to TRBD1. V was clipped by 0 bases and J by 6 bases; unmatched bases: 4. Germline CDR1 reads SGHRS; CDR2 reads YFSETQ. The CDR3 covers 16 residues. The CDR3: CASSLGQGGGNSPLHF. The CDR3 nucleotides are TGCGCCAGCAGCTTGGGACAGGGGGGAGGTAATTCACCCCTCCACTTT. Full variable domain (outside the CDR3, taken from reference TRBV5-1 and TRBJ1-6): KAGVTQTPRYLIKTRGQQVTLSCSPISGHRSVSWYQQTPGQGLQFLFEYFSETQRNKGNFPGRFSGRQFSNSRSEMNVSTLELGDSALYLCASSLGQGGGNSPLHFGNGTRLTVT.

This clone was counted a single time. The rearrangement links TRBV7-2 to TRBJ2-1, with 9 bases aligning to TRBD2. The V gene's germline CDR1 is SGHTA and CDR2 FQGNSA. J gave up 4 bases and V 1 base, and 5 bases lay outside the gene matches. The CDR3 spans 16 residues. The CDR3 loop reads CASSLESSGGYNEQFF. In nucleotides, the CDR3 is TGTGCCAGCAGCTTAGAATCCAGCGGGGGGTACAATGAGCAGTTCTTC. Combining the CDR3 with reference TRBV7-2 and TRBJ2-1 gives the whole variable domain GAGVSQSPSNKVTEKGKDVELRCDPISGHTALYWYRQSLGQGLEFLIYFQGNSAPDKSGLPSDRFSAERTGGSVSTLTIQRTQQEDSAVYLCASSLESSGGYNEQFFGPGTRLTVL.

The chain joins TRBV9 to TRBJ2-3; 10 bases are a match to TRBD2. Trimming removed 4 bases from V and 0 bases from J; junction bases left unmatched: 11. The CDR3 loop spans 18 amino acids. CDR1 is SGDLS and CDR2 is YYNGEE in the germline V gene. CDR3 DNA sequence: TGTGCCAGCAGCAATCCCCAGCGGGGGGGACCTAGCACAGATACGCAGTATTTT. Protein product: CASSNPQRGGPSTDTQYF.

This sequence joins TRBV5-1 and TRBJ2-1; 9 positions agree with TRBD2. After removal of 4 bases from V and 9 bases from J, the junction contained 17 bases not matched to a gene. The CDR3 consists of 17 residues. In germline, CDR1 is SGHRS, CDR2 YFSETQ. The chain's CDR3 is CASSLPRGGGADGEQFF. The CDR3, as DNA: TGCGCCAGCAGCCTGCCCCGGGGCGGGGGGGCCGATGGTGAGCAGTTCTTC.

This sequence joins TRBV5-8 and TRBJ2-1; no firm D call. There are 11 residues in the CDR3. Deletions cut 1 base from V and 10 bases from J, with 6 bases between. Germline CDR1 is SGHTS and CDR2 is YDEGEE. For the CDR3, the DNA is TGTGCCAGCAGCTTGTTTCCAGAGCAGTTCTTC. Protein: CASSLFPEQFF.

The chain has TRBV11-2 and TRBJ2-5, with a weak D call TRBD2 (5 bases). The CDR3 is made up of 15 amino acids. The ends were cut back, 6 bases at V and 1 base at J, with 15 bases in the middle. The germline CDR1 and CDR2 sequences are SGHAT and FQNNGV. Here the CDR3 DNA reads TGTGCCAGCAGAAAGACCGGGGTTAGCCAAGAGACCCAGTACTTC. Residues: CASRKTGVSQETQYF.

This clone occurred once. V is TRBV28 and J is TRBJ2-7, with 8 bases identical to TRBD2. The CDR3 loop spans 15 amino acids. Per germline, CDR1 MDHEN and CDR2 SYDVKM. V lost 5 bases and J lost 0; bases outside the gene matches: 6. The CDR3 nucleotides are TGTGCCAGCAGTATAGCGGGGACCTACTCCTACGAGCAGTACTTC. Amino acid sequence: CASSIAGTYSYEQYF.

The chain links TRBV7-2 to TRBJ1-5; 7 bases align to TRBD1. The germline CDR1 and CDR2 sequences are SGHTA and FQGNSA. Germline trimming cut 4 bases from V and 0 bases from J; bases unmatched to any gene: 6. The CDR3 sequence is 16 residues long. CDR3 in amino acids: CASSSQGGYSNQPQHF. CDR3 nucleotide sequence: TGTGCCAGCAGCTCCCAGGGGGGCTATAGCAATCAGCCCCAGCATTTT.

This sequence joins TRBV6-5 and TRBJ1-6, with D possibly matching TRBD1 (6 bases). CDR1 and CDR2 (germline): MNHEY, SVGAGI. Between the trimmed V and J ends, which lost 0 bases and 9 bases, there was a span of 15 bases. This CDR3 region has 16 residues. The CDR3 region is CASSYSGQGLGSPLHF. In nucleotides, the CDR3 is TGTGCCAGCAGTTACTCAGGTCAGGGGTTGGGTTCACCCCTCCACTTT.

The CDR3 DNA is TGTGCCAGCAGCCCCGAATCAGATACGCAGTATTTT. Its translation: CASSPESDTQYF. The chain has TRBV4-2 and TRBJ2-3; D not resolved. V was cut by 4 bases and J by 4 bases, with 6 bases left in between. The CDR3 has 12 amino acids. Germline lookup yields CDR1 LGHNA and CDR2 YNFKEQ.

The rearrangement joins TRBV4-2 to TRBJ1-2; 7 bases map to TRBD1. V gave up 0 bases and J gave up 8 bases; unmatched junction bases: 3. Germline V CDR1 and CDR2: LGHNA, YNFKEQ. The CDR3 length is 13 residues. DNA for the CDR3: TGTGCCAGCAGCCAAGATCCAGGGGGGGGCTACACCTTC. It codes for CASSQDPGGGYTF.

The chain carries TRBV14 and TRBJ2-1; maybe TRBD2 (6 bases). Germline values: CDR1 SGHDN, CDR2 FVKESK. The CDR3 has 15 amino acids. V was cut by 2 bases and J by 4 bases, with 12 bases left in between. The CDR3 nucleotides are TGTGCCAGCAGCCAAAGCGGGTTCTTTTACAATGAGCAGTTCTTC. It codes for CASSQSGFFYNEQFF.

J is TRBJ2-7 and V is TRBV19; no firm D call. The length of the CDR3 is 12 residues. CDR1 is LNHDA and CDR2 is SQIVND in the germline V gene (reference sequence). V lost 0 bases, J lost 4 bases, and 4 bases lay in between. The CDR3 bases are TGTGCCAGTAGTATAGATCCATACGAGCAGTACTTC. This translates into CASSIDPYEQYF. Full variable domain (remainder filled in from reference TRBV19 and TRBJ2-7): DGGITQSPKYLFRKEGQNVTLSCEQNLNHDAMYWYRQDPGQGLRLIYYSQIVNDFQKGDIAEGYSVSREKKESFPLTVTSAQKNPTAFYLCASSIDPYEQYFGPGTRLTVT.

V gene TRBV5-1 combines with J gene TRBJ2-6; D gene unclear. CDR1 SGHRS and CDR2 YFSETQ come from the germline V gene. Trimming took 4 bases from V and 2 from J, leaving 10 bases between them. This CDR3 has 15 amino acids. For the CDR3, the DNA is TGCGCCAGCAGCCTGACTCAAACTGGGGCCAACGTCCTGACTTTC. Its protein product is CASSLTQTGANVLTF.

This sequence joins TRBV6-4 and TRBJ1-3; the match to TRBD1 covers 8 bases. In germline, CDR1 is MRHNA, CDR2 SNTAGT. The CDR3 sequence is 16 residues long. With 6 bases clipped from V and 4 bases from J, the junction kept 11 bases outside the gene matches. The CDR3 DNA is TGTGCCAGCAGCAAAGACAGGGGCGCGGGAGGAAACACCATATATTTT. This translates into CASSKDRGAGGNTIYF.

This CDR3 is CASSPPGRIESPLHF. Here the CDR3 DNA reads TGTGCCAGCTCACCACCGGGCAGGATCGAATCACCCCTCCACTTT. This chain connects TRBV18 to TRBJ1-6, with no clear D. The germline V gene has CDR1 KGHSH and CDR2 LQKENI. Trimming cost V 0 bases and J 10 bases, with 13 bases left between them. The CDR3 has 15 amino acids.

The J gene is TRBJ2-2, the V gene TRBV6-5; D remains ambiguous. Germline values: CDR1 MNHEY, CDR2 SVGAGI. The V gene lost 1 base and the J gene lost 5 bases, with 11 bases spanning the gap. The CDR3 extends over 15 amino acids. The CDR3 here is CASSYWVADTGELFF. The DNA for the CDR3 is TGTGCCAGCAGTTACTGGGTAGCAGATACCGGGGAGCTGTTTTTT.

On this clone: In the same sample, other DNA sequences code for this CDR3. For the CDR3, the DNA is TGTGCCAGCAGCTTACAAGAGACCCAGTACTTC. It codes for CASSLQETQYF. This chain links TRBV5-4 with TRBJ2-5; D gene unclear. The CDR3 loop spans 11 amino acids. V lost 2 bases and J lost 2, with 1 base in between. Germline CDR1 is SGHNT and CDR2 is YYREEE (reference sequence). Looking up the rest from reference TRBV5-4 and TRBJ2-5 gives the full variable domain: ETGVTQSPTHLIKTRGQQVTLRCSSQSGHNTVSWYQQALGQGPQFIFQYYREEENGRGNFPPRFSGLQFPNYSSELNVNALELDDSALYLCASSLQETQYFGPGTRLLVL.

The rearrangement links TRBV28 to TRBJ1-1; 8 bases align to TRBD1. The J segment lost 8 bases and the V segment lost 6 bases, leaving 17 bases of the junction unmatched. This CDR3 has 16 amino acids. Per the germline V gene, CDR1 is MDHEN and CDR2 is SYDVKM. CDR3 sequence (DNA): TGTGCCAGCAGCCGCCCCCGGGACAGGACGAGAGGGGAAGCTTTCTTT. This sequence encodes CASSRPRDRTRGEAFF.

The chain's CDR3 is CASMQPQRNYGYTF. The CDR3 DNA sequence: TGTGCCAGCATGCAGCCGCAAAGAAACTATGGCTACACCTTC. This rearrangement joins TRBV6-1 to TRBJ1-2, with D unresolved. The CDR3 extends over 14 amino acids. V lost 7 bases and J lost 2, with 14 bases in between. Germline V gives CDR1 MNHNS, CDR2 SASEGT.

The chain uses TRBV6-5 and TRBJ1-1; D gene unclear. The germline gives CDR1 MNHEY, CDR2 SVGAGI. The CDR3 runs to 15 residues. Trimming left V 8 bases short and J 5 bases short, with 21 bases between. Here the CDR3 reads CASLVDPRLGTEAFF. In DNA form, the CDR3 reads TGTGCCAGCCTTGTGGACCCTCGATTGGGTACTGAAGCTTTCTTT.

CDR3 amino acids: CASSIGEGGQPQHF. The CDR3 bases are TGTGCCAGTAGTATAGGGGAGGGAGGGCAGCCCCAGCATTTT. V usage is TRBV19 and J usage is TRBJ1-5; D gene unclear. CDR3 length: 14 amino acids. V dropped 1 base and J dropped 7 bases, with 11 bases sitting between them. Germline lookup yields CDR1 LNHDA and CDR2 SQIVND (reference sequence).

This chain uses TRBV5-4 with TRBJ2-5; no clear D gene. Trimming took off 10 bases at V and 5 bases at J, with 18 bases between the two ends. This CDR3 contains 13 residues. Germline V gene sequence: CDR1 SGHNT, CDR2 YYREEE (reference sequence). This chain's CDR3 is CAARTLPSETQYF. The CDR3, as DNA: TGTGCCGCGCGGACCCTCCCCTCGGAGACCCAGTACTTC.